This passage covers 31 T cell receptor beta chains from one sample sequenced in a study of regulatory T cells in long-lasting Graves disease. In building TCR beta libraries, iRepertoire HTBI primers were used together with Arm-PCR of CDR3 regions. TCRdb re-called the multiplex PCR reads with MiXCR, one entry per CDR3 protein. This repertoire shows 540,000 or so distinct CDR3 sequences, approximately 12% found once; its top ten account for under 10%. As to time point: newly diagnosed GD, antithyroid drugs for less than 3 months. Generation of the TCR library employed RNA extracted from PBMCs. This sample also belongs to another study, concerning T cells in Graves' hyperthyroidism and ophthalmopathy.

The sequences come from peripheral blood mononuclear cells (PBMCs), collected at new diagnosis, from a patient treated with antithyroid drugs. The receptors come from a man aged 25 to 40 with Graves disease.

This clonotype was detected many times. The chain joins TRBV12-3 or TRBV12-4 to TRBJ2-7; weak D call: TRBD2 (6 bases). The V gene lost 6 bases and the J gene lost 5 bases, with 20 bases spanning the gap. The CDR3 is made up of 15 amino acids. CDR3 region: CASSPPGRRGDEQYF. The CDR3 region has the DNA TGTGCCAGCAGCCCCCCAGGCAGACGCGGGGACGAGCAGTACTTC.

CDR3 sequence: CAISAALAGLTGELFF. DNA of the CDR3: TGTGCCATCAGTGCAGCCCTAGCGGGATTAACCGGGGAGCTGTTTTTT. V gene TRBV10-3 combines with J gene TRBJ2-2, with 9 bases lining up with TRBD2. Looked up from germline, CDR1 is ENHRY and CDR2 is SYGVKD. V was clipped by 4 bases and J by 5 bases; unmatched bases: 8. This CDR3 region has 16 residues.

This clonotype was recorded many times. The V call is TRBV20-1, the J call TRBJ2-5; D is unresolved. Germline assignment: CDR1 DFQATT and CDR2 SNEGSKA (reference sequence). V was shortened by 4 bases and J by 0 bases, with 9 bases between the two germline ends. The CDR3 loop spans 13 amino acids. As DNA, the CDR3 is TGCAGTGCTACCCCAGTGCACCAAGAGACCCAGTACTTC. As protein: CSATPVHQETQYF.

V gene TRBV10-2 combines with J gene TRBJ2-7, with a tentative D call TRBD2 (5 bases). V shed 4 bases and J shed 5 bases, with 12 bases lying between them. The CDR3 has 13 amino acids. The germline V gene encodes CDR1 WSHSY and CDR2 SAAADI. In DNA form, the CDR3 reads TGCGCCAGCAGTGGAGGGATTTTCCACGAGCAGTACTTC. Translating it yields CASSGGIFHEQYF.

In its sample, this clonotype was seen many times. The rearrangement links TRBV29-1 to TRBJ2-2; tentative D call: TRBD2 (5 bases). CDR3 length: 12 residues. Germline V gives CDR1 SQVTM, CDR2 ANQGSEA. V lost 7 bases and J lost 5, with 11 bases in between. DNA of the CDR3: TGCAGCGAGAGGGCTTCTACCGGGGAGCTGTTTTTT. Protein: CSERASTGELFF.

The chain employs TRBV3-1 and TRBJ1-2; TRBD1 is a possible D gene (6 bases). CDR1 is LGHDT and CDR2 is YNNKEL in the germline V gene (reference sequence). This CDR3 is 16 amino acids long. With 0 bases removed from V and 4 bases from J, the gap between germline ends came to 15 bases. CDR3 residues: CASSQDLRQGTYGYTF. As DNA, the CDR3 is TGTGCCAGCAGCCAAGATTTGAGGCAGGGGACCTATGGCTACACCTTC.

This clonotype was seen many times. The chain combines TRBV11-2 with TRBJ1-4, with TRBD1 matching 9 bases. CDR3 length: 17 amino acids. From germline, CDR1 is SGHAT and CDR2 FQNNGV. The ends lost 4 bases at V and 7 bases at J; junction bases unmatched: 13. Here the CDR3 DNA reads TGTGCCAGCAGCTCGTGGGGACGACAGGGGGGGGGTGAAAAACTGTTTTTT. As protein: CASSSWGRQGGGEKLFF.

In this sample, this clonotype turned up many times. The CDR3 region has the DNA TGCGCCAGCAGCTTGGATAGCGGGAGGGCCCACTACGAGCAGTACTTC. This translates into CASSLDSGRAHYEQYF. The rearrangement uses TRBV5-1 and TRBJ2-7; 11 bases align to TRBD2. The germline CDR1 and CDR2 sequences are SGHRS and YFSETQ. The CDR3 loop spans 16 amino acids. V shed 0 bases, J shed 3 bases, and the junction held 5 bases outside the gene matches.

This clonotype was seen at least ten times. Its ends do not fully match the called genes, so a read error is possible. V usage is TRBV7-2 and J usage is TRBJ2-7; 9 bases are shared with TRBD1. This CDR3 is built from 14 residues. CDR1 is SGHTA, CDR2 FQGNSA, per germline. In DNA form, the CDR3 reads TGTGCCAGCAGTTTAGGGACAGGGAACTACGAGCAGTACTTC. Its protein product is CASSLGTGNYEQYF.

The chain is built from TRBV24-1 and TRBJ2-5; D is perhaps TRBD2 (6 bases). CDR3 size: 14 residues. V lost 5 bases to trimming and J lost 5 bases, with 14 bases between them. Germline-derived CDR1 and CDR2 are KGHDR and SFDVKD. CDR3 sequence: CATSGPPAGETQYF. The DNA of the CDR3 is TGTGCCACCAGTGGTCCCCCGGCGGGGGAGACCCAGTACTTC.

For this clonotype: This may be a read error: a much more frequent sequence differs by one nucleotide. The chain recombines TRBV6-1 with TRBJ1-1, with TRBD1 as a possible D gene (6 bases). Trimming stripped 7 bases from V and 6 bases from J, with 30 bases between. CDR3 length: 18 amino acids. Looked up from germline, CDR1 is MNHNS and CDR2 is SASEGT. The DNA for the CDR3 is TGTGCCAGCACCTTCACTCGGGACACTCCCATAGGAAACGCTGAAGCTTTCTTT. Translated: CASTFTRDTPIGNAEAFF.

This clonotype was seen many times. The rearrangement joins TRBV29-1 to TRBJ2-1; tentative D call: TRBD1 (5 bases). The ends were cut back, 0 bases at V and 9 bases at J, with 21 bases in the middle. The CDR3 is 16 residues long. Germline V gives CDR1 SQVTM, CDR2 ANQGSEA. The CDR3 DNA follows: TGCAGCGTTGAAGATCAGGTGGGCTCTCAGGGTGGTGAGCAGTTCTTC. Translated, it gives CSVEDQVGSQGGEQFF.

With regard to this clonotype: A much bigger clone sits one base away, suggesting this may be a read error. The chain links TRBV27 to TRBJ2-7; perhaps D is TRBD1 or TRBD2 (6 bases each). Trimming removed 8 bases from V and 2 bases from J, with 16 bases in between. Germline lookup yields CDR1 MNHEY and CDR2 SMNVEV (reference sequence). CDR3 length: 14 amino acids. The CDR3 loop reads CASSDGGPTYEQYF. CDR3 DNA sequence: TGTGCCAGCTCGGACGGGGGCCCTACCTACGAGCAGTACTTC.

Notes on this clonotype: A read error may produce the germline difference seen at one junction end. The chain's CDR3 is CASKWGSNHPQHF. Written as DNA, the CDR3 is TGTGCCAGTAAATGGGGGAGCAATCATCCCCAGCATTTT. The V gene is TRBV19, the J gene TRBJ1-5; TRBD1 might be the D (5 bases). The germline gives CDR1 LNHDA, CDR2 SQIVND (reference sequence). This CDR3 contains 13 residues.

This clonotype was recorded only once. The chain has TRBV7-2 and TRBJ1-1; possibly TRBD1 for D (5 bases). V lost 8 bases, J lost 4 bases, and 14 bases lay in between. This CDR3 is 13 amino acids long. CDR1 SGHTA and CDR2 FQGNSA come from the germline V gene. The CDR3 here is CASLWGLSTEAFF. The CDR3 DNA follows: TGTGCCAGCTTGTGGGGCCTGAGCACTGAAGCTTTCTTT. Variable domain in full (rest from reference TRBV7-2 and TRBJ1-1): GAGVSQSPSNKVTEKGKDVELRCDPISGHTALYWYRQSLGQGLEFLIYFQGNSAPDKSGLPSDRFSAERTGGSVSTLTIQRTQQEDSAVYLCASLWGLSTEAFFGQGTRLTVV.

Ten or more counts support this clonotype. CDR3 nucleotides: TGTGCCAGCAGCTTTGACAGGAGTAATAGAAACACCATATATTTT. This sequence encodes CASSFDRSNRNTIYF. The genes are TRBV7-2 and TRBJ1-3; perhaps TRBD1 as D (6 bases). Germline assignment: CDR1 SGHTA and CDR2 FQGNSA. Deletions cut 3 bases from V and 5 bases from J, with 14 bases between. This CDR3 region has 15 residues.

Here the CDR3 reads CSSRLAGGTDTQYF. As DNA, the CDR3 is TGCAGCTCCAGACTAGCGGGGGGCACAGATACGCAGTATTTT. This chain uses TRBV29-1 with TRBJ2-3; 12 bases agree with TRBD2. V was pared by 8 bases and J by 1 base, with 4 bases of the junction left unmatched. This CDR3 has 14 residues. CDR1 and CDR2 (germline): SQVTM, ANQGSEA.

The rearrangement joins TRBV29-1 to TRBJ2-7; D is perhaps TRBD1 (7 bases). The V gene's germline CDR1 is SQVTM and CDR2 ANQGSEA. The CDR3 loop spans 13 amino acids. With 4 bases removed from V and 1 base from J, the gap between germline ends came to 11 bases. The CDR3 bases are TGCAGCGTTGCAGGGGGGCCTTCCTACGAGCAGTACTTC. This sequence encodes CSVAGGPSYEQYF.

This clonotype showed up many times. The CDR3 DNA follows: TGTGCCACCAGCAGACTACGGACAGCCAATTCACCCCTCCACTTT. Translating it yields CATSRLRTANSPLHF. The chain couples TRBV15 to TRBJ1-6; TRBD1 is a possible D gene (6 bases). The CDR3 spans 15 residues. Trimming cost V 2 bases and J 7 bases, with 12 bases left between them. Per the germline V gene, CDR1 is LNHNV and CDR2 is YYDKDF (reference sequence).

V is TRBV12-3 or TRBV12-4 and J is TRBJ2-4; D uncertain. The V gene lost 2 bases and the J gene lost 0 bases, with 5 bases spanning the gap. The CDR3 runs to 14 residues. The CDR3 reads CASSLQKAKNIQYF. The CDR3 DNA reads TGTGCCAGCAGTTTACAGAAAGCCAAAAACATTCAGTACTTC.

This clonotype was counted at least ten times. The chain is built from TRBV6-2 or TRBV6-3 and TRBJ2-1, with 10 bases that match TRBD2. The J segment lost 3 bases and the V segment lost 5 bases, leaving 7 bases of the junction unmatched. Germline V gives CDR1 MNHEY, CDR2 SVGEGT. The CDR3 covers 16 residues. The CDR3 region is CASSVGGLADYNEQFF. In nucleotides, the CDR3 is TGTGCCAGCAGTGTAGGAGGACTAGCGGACTACAATGAGCAGTTCTTC.

This clonotype was observed at least ten times. The chain has TRBV24-1 and TRBJ2-5; TRBD2 is a possible D gene (7 bases). The V gene lost 9 bases and the J gene lost 2 bases, with 12 bases spanning the gap. Per the germline V gene, CDR1 is KGHDR and CDR2 is SFDVKD. The CDR3 contains 13 residues. CDR3 region: CATRGAGQETQYF. Here the CDR3 DNA reads TGTGCCACCCGGGGGGCGGGTCAAGAGACCCAGTACTTC.

This clonotype was counted ten times or more. The rearrangement uses TRBV2 and TRBJ1-1, with TRBD1 as a possible D gene (5 bases). Germline assignment: CDR1 SNHLY and CDR2 FYNNEI. This CDR3 is 14 amino acids long. V was cut by 9 bases and J by 7 bases, with 21 bases left in between. DNA for the CDR3: TGTGCCAGTAGGCCGGGGGGAGTTAAGGGTGAAGCTTTCTTT. Amino acid sequence: CASRPGGVKGEAFF. Complete variable domain (other parts from reference TRBV2 and TRBJ1-1): EPEVTQTPSHQVTQMGQEVILRCVPISNHLYFYWYRQILGQKVEFLVSFYNNEISEKSEIFDDQFSVERPDGSNFTLKIRSTKLEDSAMYFCASRPGGVKGEAFFGQGTRLTVV.

The V gene is TRBV18, the J gene TRBJ2-7, with D possibly matching TRBD2 (6 bases). The CDR3 covers 14 residues. Trimming removed 3 bases at V and 7 bases at J, with 16 bases between. Germline lookup yields CDR1 KGHSH and CDR2 LQKENI. The CDR3 region is CASSPGRGSVEQYF. In DNA form, the CDR3 reads TGTGCCAGCTCACCGGGGCGGGGTTCAGTGGAGCAGTACTTC.

The chain carries TRBV5-1 and TRBJ2-1; 8 bases are a match to TRBD2. The CDR3 has 15 residues. The germline CDR1 and CDR2 sequences are SGHRS and YFSETQ. V dropped 3 bases and J dropped 7; count of bases not matched to a gene: 9. CDR3 region: CASSSYSGVVNEQFF. The DNA for the CDR3 is TGCGCCAGCAGCTCTTATAGCGGGGTGGTGAATGAGCAGTTCTTC.

This clonotype was counted ten times or more. The chain couples TRBV6-2 or TRBV6-3 to TRBJ2-5; 7 nucleotides align to TRBD2. The CDR3 covers 14 residues. Looked up from germline, CDR1 is MNHEY and CDR2 is SVGEGT. Unmatched junction bases numbered 7, after V lost 0 bases and J lost 9 bases. Written as DNA, the CDR3 is TGTGCCAGCAGTTACTCACGGGGGAGGGCCGCCCAGTACTTC. Residues: CASSYSRGRAAQYF.

This chain connects TRBV29-1 to TRBJ2-7, with D tentatively TRBD1 (6 bases). The V gene's germline CDR1 is SQVTM and CDR2 ANQGSEA. This CDR3 is built from 13 residues. The V end was cut by 4 bases, the J end by 3 bases, with 13 bases between. The chain's CDR3 is CSVGPGELYEQYF. In DNA, the CDR3 is TGCAGCGTTGGTCCAGGGGAACTCTACGAGCAGTACTTC.

For this clonotype: Germline is not matched at one junction end, which may reflect a read error. V gene TRBV29-1 combines with J gene TRBJ1-3; D gene ambiguous. The germline V gene encodes CDR1 SQVTM and CDR2 ANQGSEA. The CDR3 sequence is 11 residues long. CDR3 sequence (DNA): TGCAGCGTTGAAGTGAGACGAAGTGCCCGTTTT. The encoded protein is CSVEVRRSARF.

This clonotype was detected a few times. The genes are TRBV19 and TRBJ2-7, with D possibly TRBD2 on 6 matching bases. Trimming pared 0 bases from V and 2 bases from J, leaving 8 bases between. This CDR3 is built from 14 residues. Per the germline V gene, CDR1 is LNHDA and CDR2 is SQIVND (reference sequence). CDR3 amino acids: CASSIDPGAYEQYF. CDR3 nucleotide sequence: TGTGCCAGTAGTATAGATCCGGGGGCCTACGAGCAGTACTTC.

This chain links TRBV6-2 or TRBV6-3 with TRBJ2-3; D perhaps matches TRBD2 (7 bases). The V gene's germline CDR1 is MNHEY and CDR2 SVGEGT. The CDR3 spans 15 residues. V was cut by 6 bases and J by 1 base, with 14 bases left in between. As DNA, the CDR3 is TGTGCCAGCAGCAAATTAGGGGGGGGCACAGATACGCAGTATTTT. It is translated as CASSKLGGGTDTQYF.

In its sample, this clonotype was seen many times. The V and J genes are TRBV29-1 and TRBJ2-2; perhaps TRBD1 as D (6 bases). The CDR3 contains 14 residues. V was cut by 5 bases and J by 1 base, with 11 bases left in between. From germline, CDR1 is SQVTM and CDR2 ANQGSEA. CDR3 sequence: CSVSGTLNTGELFF. DNA of the CDR3: TGCAGCGTTTCCGGGACATTGAACACCGGGGAGCTGTTTTTT.